This note documents a single T cell receptor (beta chain) sequence. Antigen: not known. The entry originates in a study of CD4 T cells in relation to SARS-CoV-2 and coronaviruses. Study details: After about nine days of antigen culture, PBMC TCR beta CDR3s were sequenced. Study-level points and caveats: Each donor contributed either pre-pandemic or post-infection samples, not both.

This table comes from immunoSEQ multiplex PCR, and its TCRdb copy is limited to in-frame clones, with some not included. The sample lists about 24,000 clones; under 80% were seen once. This CDR3 region has 17 residues. Per germline, CDR1 MDHEN and CDR2 SYDVKM. The ends were cut back, 4 bases at V and 4 bases at J, with 19 bases in the middle. The unexposed donors gave CD4+ T cells in about 2010-2018, prior to COVID-19. Isolation of CD4+ T cells took place after less than twelve days in culture. Testing used SARS-CoV-2 S/N and four cold-coronavirus spikes on unexposed-donor CD4+ T cells, cells permitting.

J is TRBJ1-4 and V is TRBV28; D is uncertain. The TCR was taken from a human donor in good health. What was sequenced was CD4+ T cells from PBMCs, cultured in vitro. The CDR3 spells CASSSRRVIPRNEKLFF. As DNA, the CDR3 is TGTGCCAGCAGTTCCCGCCGCGTGATACCCCGTAATGAAAAACTGTTTTTT.